This T cell receptor beta chain was sequenced during a study of T cell responses to AZD1222 COVID-19 vaccine. Points from the study as a whole: Following two doses of AZD1222, Spike-specific TCR breadth and depth rose. Seropositive AZD1222 recipients at baseline numbered only five or six. Clonal diversity may have been underestimated in mostly white British donors. Repertoire sampling occurred only after the peak T cell response.

Produced via immunoSEQ multiplex PCR; TCRdb's table is partial and in-frame only. The table has 150,000 or so clones, less than 95% seen once. This clone showed up just once. Its specificity is unknown. V dropped 1 base and J dropped 0 bases, with 10 bases sitting between them. This CDR3 is 16 amino acids long. Germline CDR1 and CDR2: SGHAT and FQNNGV. The sample was peripheral blood, taken on day 0 of AZD1222 vaccination. The clonotype comes from an adult in good health. The chain employs TRBV11-2 and TRBJ2-1; D remains ambiguous. Here the CDR3 reads CASSLGRVSSYNEQFF. DNA for the CDR3: TGTGCCAGCAGCTTAGGGCGAGTGAGCTCCTACAATGAGCAGTTCTTC.